Here is one T cell receptor (beta chain) with its context. This sample stems from a study of technical replicates of blood from several donors. Sequencing used immunoSEQ multiplex PCR; TCRdb keeps in-frame clones, though not all of them. Found here are about 82,000 clones, around 94% of them singletons; the top ten hold 0.3% to 0.45%. The CDR3 has 16 amino acids. In germline, CDR1 is SGHVS, CDR2 FQNEAQ. Trimming took 5 bases from V and 8 from J; bases not matched to a gene: 17. Sequences were obtained from T cells isolated from PBMCs. The TCR originated in a human donor in good health. The chain combines TRBV7-8 with TRBJ1-2, with 7 bases aligning to TRBD1. The CDR3 sequence is CASSPFRDRSHGGYTF. For the CDR3, the DNA is TGTGCCAGCAGCCCCTTCCGGGACAGAAGCCATGGAGGCTACACCTTC.